Listed here are 5 T cell receptor beta chains from one sample, sequenced in a study of T cell repertoires in cytomegalovirus infection (dated by TCRdb to about 2019). The sequencer was an Illumina HiSeq 1500. TCRdb reran the public reads through fastp at Q25 and MiXCR, keeping productive beta chains. Identical CDR3 protein sequences are pooled into one entry, listed with their most common genes and DNA. This sample holds about 250,000 distinct CDR3 sequences; around 12% were observed only once. 1.5% to 2% of the sample is taken by the ten largest. Sequences were obtained from PBMCs. These receptors all come from a human donor in good health (CMV status not recorded). Some clones in this sample may be carry-over from other donors' samples.

This clonotype has a handful of counts. This rearrangement joins TRBV7-8 to TRBJ2-7; D remains unclear. The CDR3 is 12 residues long. Germline values: CDR1 SGHVS, CDR2 FQNEAQ. The V gene lost 3 bases and the J gene lost 4 bases, with 7 bases spanning the gap. This CDR3 is CASSFGEYEQYF. The CDR3 nucleotides are TGTGCCAGCAGCTTTGGAGAATACGAGCAGTACTTC. The entire variable domain, with the rest obtained from reference TRBV7-8 and TRBJ2-7, is as follows: GAGVSQSPRYKVAKRGQDVALRCDPISGHVSLFWYQQALGQGPEFLTYFQNEAQLDKSGLPSDRFFAERPEGSVSTLKIQRTQQEDSAVYLCASSFGEYEQYFGPGTRLTVT.

This clonotype came up a few times. V usage is TRBV28 and J usage is TRBJ1-5; 7 positions match TRBD1. J lost 2 bases, V lost 8 bases, and 9 bases had no gene match. Germline values: CDR1 MDHEN, CDR2 SYDVKM. The CDR3 contains 15 residues. The CDR3: CASQGGGGGNQPQHF. In DNA form, the CDR3 reads TGTGCCAGCCAGGGAGGGGGCGGGGGCAATCAGCCCCAGCATTTT.

This clonotype was recorded many times. The rearrangement uses TRBV27 and TRBJ2-7; D is possibly TRBD2 (5 bases). CDR3 length: 12 amino acids. With 1 base removed from V and 6 bases from J, the gap between germline ends came to 7 bases. The germline V gene has CDR1 MNHEY and CDR2 SMNVEV (reference sequence). CDR3 amino acids: CASSLYAGEQYF. The CDR3 DNA reads TGTGCCAGCAGTTTATATGCGGGCGAGCAGTACTTC.

At least ten counts were recorded for this clonotype. The CDR3 DNA reads TGTGCCAGCAGTTACTCGACGGTCAGCAATCAGCCCCAGCATTTT. It yields the protein CASSYSTVSNQPQHF. The V call is TRBV6-2 or TRBV6-3, the J call TRBJ1-5; D is unresolved. Between the trimmed V and J ends, which lost 0 bases and 1 base, there was a span of 7 bases. Per germline, CDR1 MNHEY and CDR2 SVGEGT. The CDR3 runs to 15 residues.

This chain joins TRBV20-1 and TRBJ1-1, with TRBD1 as a possible D gene (6 bases). The CDR3 totals 10 residues. Germline values: CDR1 DFQATT, CDR2 SNEGSKA (reference sequence). CDR3 nucleotides: TGCAGCGGCAGGGGCTCTGAAGCTTTCTTT. It encodes CSGRGSEAFF.